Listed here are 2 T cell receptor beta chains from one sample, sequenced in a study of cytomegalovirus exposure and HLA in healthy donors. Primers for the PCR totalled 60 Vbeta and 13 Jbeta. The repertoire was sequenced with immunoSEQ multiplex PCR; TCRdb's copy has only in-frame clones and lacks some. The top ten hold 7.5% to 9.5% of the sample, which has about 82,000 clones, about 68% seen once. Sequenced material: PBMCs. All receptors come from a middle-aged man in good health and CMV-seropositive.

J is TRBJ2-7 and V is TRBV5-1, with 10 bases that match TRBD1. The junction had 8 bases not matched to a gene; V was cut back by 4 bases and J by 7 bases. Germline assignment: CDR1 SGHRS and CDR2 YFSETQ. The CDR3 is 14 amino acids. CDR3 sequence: CASSTGQGTGEQYF. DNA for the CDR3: TGCGCCAGCAGCACGGGACAGGGGACGGGGGAGCAGTACTTC.

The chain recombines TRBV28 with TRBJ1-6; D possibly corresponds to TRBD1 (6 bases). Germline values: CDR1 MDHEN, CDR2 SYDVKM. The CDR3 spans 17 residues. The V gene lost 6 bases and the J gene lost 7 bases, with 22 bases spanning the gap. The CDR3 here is CASSRPNFTGRNSPLHF. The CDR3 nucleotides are TGTGCCAGCAGCCGGCCCAACTTCACAGGGAGAAATTCACCCCTCCACTTT.